The clone carrying this T cell receptor (beta chain) has at least ten counts. What it binds is unknown. With molecular barcodes, quantitative 5'-RACE was used to make the TCR beta libraries. TCRdb itself ran the 5' RACE reads through MiXCR, one entry per CDR3 protein. The data contain around 140,000 distinct CDR3 sequences, about an eighth of them singletons. Per germline, CDR1 SEHNR and CDR2 FQNEAQ (reference sequence). V was shortened by 3 bases and J by 8 bases, with 13 bases between the two germline ends. The CDR3 runs 14 residues. The sample originates from a study of CD8 T cells in ankylosing spondylitis. The study's findings and limits: One TCR beta motif, made up of 7 or 8 highly homologous variants, appeared characteristic of ankylosing spondylitis blood.

The sequenced sample was blood, either unsorted or a sorted T cell fraction (not recorded which). This clonotype was sampled from a female donor with ankylosing spondylitis or in good health (not recorded which). The gene calls are TRBV7-9 and TRBJ1-4; D is ambiguous. The CDR3 region has the DNA TGTGCCAGCAGCTTCGTCAGCTCTTCAGAAAAACTGTTTTTT. This sequence encodes CASSFVSSSEKLFF.